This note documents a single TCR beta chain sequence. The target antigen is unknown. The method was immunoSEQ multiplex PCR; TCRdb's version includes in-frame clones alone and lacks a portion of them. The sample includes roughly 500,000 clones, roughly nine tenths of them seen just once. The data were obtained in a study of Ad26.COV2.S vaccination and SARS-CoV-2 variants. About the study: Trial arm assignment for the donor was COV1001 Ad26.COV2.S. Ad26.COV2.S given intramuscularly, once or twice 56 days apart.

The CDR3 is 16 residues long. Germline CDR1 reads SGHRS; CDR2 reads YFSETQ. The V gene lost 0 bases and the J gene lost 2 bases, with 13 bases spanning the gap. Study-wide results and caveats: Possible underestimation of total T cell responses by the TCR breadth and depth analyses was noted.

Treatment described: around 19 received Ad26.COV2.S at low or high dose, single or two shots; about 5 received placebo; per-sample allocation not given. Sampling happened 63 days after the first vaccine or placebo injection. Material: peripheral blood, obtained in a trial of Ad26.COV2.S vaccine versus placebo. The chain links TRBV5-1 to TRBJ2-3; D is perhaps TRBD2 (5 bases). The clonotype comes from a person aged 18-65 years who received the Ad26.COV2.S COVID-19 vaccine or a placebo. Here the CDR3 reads CASSLGSLLVTDTQYF. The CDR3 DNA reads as TGCGCCAGCAGCTTGGGGAGCCTACTAGTCACAGATACGCAGTATTTT.